Below are 22 T cell receptor beta chains sequenced from a single sample in a study of CD8+ T cells in alopecia areata. RNA was extracted and reverse transcribed into cDNA as the sequencing template. Method: immunoSEQ multiplex PCR; TCRdb's copy keeps in-frame clones and lacks some. The sample lists around 80,000 clones, roughly 50% seen once, with approximately 5.7% in the top ten. The sample was NKG2D-high CD8+ T cells sorted from blood. The receptors shown here come from a human donor with alopecia areata.

This chain links TRBV27 with TRBJ2-7; TRBD1 matches 10 bases. CDR1 and CDR2 from the germline V gene are MNHEY and SMNVEV (reference sequence). Trimming removed 6 bases from V and 4 bases from J; junction bases left unmatched: 6. The CDR3 extends over 14 amino acids. The CDR3 DNA reads as TGTGCCAGCAGCGCGGGACAGGGGATGTACGAGCAGTACTTC. Translated, it gives CASSAGQGMYEQYF.

V and J are TRBV27 and TRBJ2-1; 12 nucleotides agree with TRBD2. The CDR3 runs to 14 residues. J gave up 6 bases and V 6 bases, and 3 bases lay outside the gene matches. Germline CDR1 is MNHEY and CDR2 is SMNVEV (reference sequence). The CDR3 is CASRLAGGTNEQFF. The CDR3 DNA sequence: TGTGCCAGCAGACTAGCGGGGGGCACCAATGAGCAGTTCTTC.

This clone showed up just a few times. J is TRBJ2-5 and V is TRBV4-1; 9 bases fit TRBD2. Germline-derived CDR1 and CDR2 are MGHRA and YSYEKL. Trimming at V came to 4 bases and at J to 5 bases, leaving 5 bases not matched to a gene. The CDR3 runs to 14 residues. CDR3: CASSPPSGGETQYF. In DNA form, the CDR3 reads TGCGCCAGCAGCCCCCCGAGCGGGGGGGAGACCCAGTACTTC.

This sequence joins TRBV5-1 and TRBJ2-1; the D gene is possibly TRBD2 (6 bases). The CDR3 covers 15 residues. The V gene lost 3 bases and the J gene lost 1 base, with 11 bases spanning the gap. CDR1 SGHRS and CDR2 YFSETQ come from the germline V gene. CDR3 protein: CASSWTGGSYNEQFF. The CDR3 DNA follows: TGCGCCAGCAGCTGGACCGGGGGTTCCTACAATGAGCAGTTCTTC.

The sample holds a few counts of this clone. The chain employs TRBV27 and TRBJ1-5; D may be TRBD1 (5 bases). The CDR3 contains 15 residues. Germline V gene data show CDR1 as MNHEY and CDR2 as SMNVEV (reference sequence). Trimming took 1 base from V and 3 from J, leaving 10 bases between them. CDR3 in amino acids: CASSLLRGNNQPQHF. DNA of the CDR3: TGTGCCAGCAGTTTATTGAGGGGCAACAATCAGCCCCAGCATTTT.

The table lists this clone with a few counts. This chain connects TRBV28 to TRBJ2-3, with 8 positions matching TRBD2. This CDR3 region has 17 residues. V shed 9 bases, J shed 0 bases, and the junction held 14 bases outside the gene matches. The germline gives CDR1 MDHEN, CDR2 SYDVKM. CDR3 sequence: CASTPRAGVLSTDTQYF. CDR3 bases: TGTGCCAGTACCCCGCGAGCGGGGGTATTAAGCACAGATACGCAGTATTTT.

With respect to this clone: This could be a read error, since a much larger clone is one nucleotide away. This rearrangement joins TRBV11-2 to TRBJ2-7; D call uncertain. The length of the CDR3 is 11 residues. CDR1 is SGHAT, CDR2 FQNNGV, per germline. The DNA for the CDR3 is TGTGCCAGCAGCTCCTCCAACGAGCAGTACTTC. Amino acids: CASSSSNEQYF.

A few counts support this clone. In the same sample, other DNA sequences code for this CDR3. This chain connects TRBV19 to TRBJ2-1; D remains unclear. Trimming removed 0 bases at V and 2 bases at J, with 2 bases between. The CDR3 contains 13 residues. Germline CDR1 is LNHDA and CDR2 is SQIVND (reference sequence). This CDR3 is CASSIDPYNEQFF. The CDR3 coding sequence is TGTGCCAGTAGTATAGATCCCTACAATGAGCAGTTCTTC.

The chain is built from TRBV4-3 and TRBJ2-7; 8 nucleotides agree with TRBD1. Germline-derived CDR1 and CDR2 are LGHNA and YSLEER. The CDR3 length is 14 residues. Trimming cost V 0 bases and J 3 bases; bases outside gene matches: 1. The CDR3 reads CASSQDRGHYEQYF. Here the CDR3 DNA reads TGCGCCAGCAGCCAAGACAGGGGGCACTACGAGCAGTACTTC.

This rearrangement joins TRBV7-2 to TRBJ2-7; 7 nucleotides agree with TRBD2. CDR1 is SGHTA, CDR2 FQGNSA, per germline. V shed 5 bases and J 2 bases; nucleotides not matched to a gene: 9. The CDR3 covers 15 residues. CDR3 in DNA: TGTGCCAGCAGCATAGATGCGGGGGATACCTACGAGCAGTACTTC. It codes for CASSIDAGDTYEQYF.

The chain links TRBV6-5 to TRBJ2-4, with 7 positions matching TRBD1. From germline, CDR1 is MNHEY and CDR2 SVGAGI. This CDR3 region has 15 residues. V lost 5 bases and J lost 1; bases outside the gene matches: 5. As DNA, the CDR3 is TGTGCCAGCAGTGCAGACAGGGATGCCAAAAACATTCAGTACTTC. Protein product: CASSADRDAKNIQYF.

This clone was seen only a few times. The chain couples TRBV5-1 to TRBJ2-7; unclear D gene. This CDR3 is 13 amino acids long. V was pared by 2 bases and J by 3 bases, with 9 bases between. Looked up from germline, CDR1 is SGHRS and CDR2 is YFSETQ. Written as DNA, the CDR3 is TGCGCCAGCAGCTTCACAGTGGGCTACGAGCAGTACTTC. Translated: CASSFTVGYEQYF.

The V gene is TRBV29-1, the J gene TRBJ2-1, with TRBD2 as a possible D gene (6 bases). Trimming took off 6 bases at V and 4 bases at J, with 13 bases between the two ends. The CDR3 has 13 residues. Germline values: CDR1 SQVTM, CDR2 ANQGSEA. The CDR3 DNA is TGCAGCGTGGAGGGGTTGGAGTACAATGAGCAGTTCTTC. It encodes CSVEGLEYNEQFF.

The chain joins TRBV30 to TRBJ2-1, with 7 bases aligning to TRBD1. Germline CDR1 reads GTSNPN; CDR2 reads SVGIG (reference sequence). Trimming removed 3 bases from V and 14 bases from J; junction bases left unmatched: 10. CDR3 length: 12 amino acids. The DNA of the CDR3 is TGTGCCTGGAGGAACGAACCGGGACAGAAGTTCTTC. Translated: CAWRNEPGQKFF.

This clone occurred a few times. The rearrangement links TRBV29-1 to TRBJ2-3; TRBD2 matches at 10 bases. V dropped 7 bases and J dropped 0; count of bases not matched to a gene: 13. This CDR3 contains 17 residues. The germline V gene encodes CDR1 SQVTM and CDR2 ANQGSEA. The CDR3 bases are TGCAGCGCCGTAGGGCTAGCGGGAGATTCTAGCACAGATACGCAGTATTTT. This sequence encodes CSAVGLAGDSSTDTQYF.

The J gene is TRBJ2-3, the V gene TRBV7-2, with D perhaps TRBD1 (5 bases). Germline V gene data show CDR1 as SGHTA and CDR2 as FQGNSA. Trimming took 0 bases from V and 0 from J, leaving 16 bases between them. This CDR3 comprises 18 residues. The CDR3 sequence: CASSLARLGHASTDTQYF. As DNA, the CDR3 is TGTGCCAGCAGCTTAGCGCGGCTCGGACACGCGAGCACAGATACGCAGTATTTT.

The chain uses TRBV6-5 and TRBJ2-1; D unclear. Germline CDR1 and CDR2: MNHEY and SVGAGI. The CDR3 extends over 16 amino acids. V was shortened by 4 bases and J by 0 bases, with 13 bases between the two germline ends. CDR3 in DNA: TGTGCCAGCAGTTTCAGTAGTGTTGACTCCTACAATGAGCAGTTCTTC. Residues: CASSFSSVDSYNEQFF.

The V and J genes are TRBV27 and TRBJ2-3, with D unclear. V was pared by 2 bases and J by 2 bases, with 5 bases between. The CDR3 runs to 13 residues. CDR1 MNHEY and CDR2 SMNVEV come from the germline V gene (reference sequence). This chain's CDR3 is CASSLQATDTQYF. The CDR3 nucleotides read TGTGCCAGCAGTTTACAAGCCACAGATACGCAGTATTTT.

This clone was seen a single time. The chain links TRBV29-1 to TRBJ2-6; 7 positions match TRBD2. In germline, CDR1 is SQVTM, CDR2 ANQGSEA. V dropped 6 bases and J dropped 3; count of bases not matched to a gene: 11. The length of the CDR3 is 16 residues. The CDR3 DNA reads as TGCAGCGTCGCCTGGGCGGGGGAAGGTGGGGCCAACGTCCTGACTTTC. Its protein product is CSVAWAGEGGANVLTF.

The CDR3 protein is CASSPRTDYEQYF. Written as DNA, the CDR3 is TGTGCCAGCAGCCCGCGGACAGACTACGAGCAGTACTTC. The chain uses TRBV13 and TRBJ2-7; tentatively, D is TRBD1 (6 bases). The CDR3 is 13 residues long. The ends were cut back, 5 bases at V and 3 bases at J, with 11 bases in the middle. Germline values: CDR1 PRHDT, CDR2 FYEKMQ (reference sequence).

The chain combines TRBV28 with TRBJ2-4; D call uncertain. The CDR3 totals 16 residues. CDR1 MDHEN and CDR2 SYDVKM come from the germline V gene. V was trimmed by 3 bases and J by 0 bases, leaving 12 bases between them. The CDR3 DNA follows: TGTGCCAGCAGTTTCGATGGGGAAATAGCCAAAAACATTCAGTACTTC. Protein sequence: CASSFDGEIAKNIQYF.

CDR3 sequence reads: CASSYSRTYNEQFF. The CDR3 nucleotides read TGTGCCAGCAGTTACTCGAGAACTTACAATGAGCAGTTCTTC. The rearrangement joins TRBV6-6 to TRBJ2-1; no reliable D call. In germline, CDR1 is MNHNY, CDR2 SVGAGI (reference sequence). The CDR3 has 14 amino acids. The V and J ends lost 0 bases and 4 bases respectively, with 7 bases between them.